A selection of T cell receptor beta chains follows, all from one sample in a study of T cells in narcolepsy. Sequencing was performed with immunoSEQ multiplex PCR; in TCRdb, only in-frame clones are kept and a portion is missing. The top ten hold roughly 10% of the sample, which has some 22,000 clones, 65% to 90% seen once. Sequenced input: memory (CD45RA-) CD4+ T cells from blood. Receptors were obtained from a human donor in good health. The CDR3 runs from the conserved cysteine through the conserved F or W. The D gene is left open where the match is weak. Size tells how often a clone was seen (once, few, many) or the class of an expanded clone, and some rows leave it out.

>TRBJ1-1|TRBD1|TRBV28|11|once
TGTGCCAGCAGTGGGGGACAGCAAGCTTTCTTT
CASSGGQQAFF
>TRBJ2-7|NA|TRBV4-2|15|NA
TGTGCCAGCAGCGAGTGGGGCCGAGAGTCCTACGAGCAGTACTTC
CASSEWGRESYEQYF
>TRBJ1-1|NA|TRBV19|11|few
TGTGCCAGTAGATTTAACACTGAAGCTTTCTTT
CASRFNTEAFF
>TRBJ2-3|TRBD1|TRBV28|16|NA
TGTGCCAGCATCCAGACAGGGGGCCATGGGACAGATACGCAGTATTTT
CASIQTGGHGTDTQYF
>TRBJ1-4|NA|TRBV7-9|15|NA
TGTGCCAGCAACCAAGGGGAGACAACTAATGAAAAACTGTTTTTT
CASNQGETTNEKLFF
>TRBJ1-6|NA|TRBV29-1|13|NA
TGCAGCGTTGAAGTGGACATCAATTCACCCCTCCACTTT
CSVEVDINSPLHF
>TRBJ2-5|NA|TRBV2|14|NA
TGTGCCAGCAGTACCCAGTGGGGGGTTGAGACCCAGTACTTC
CASSTQWGVETQYF
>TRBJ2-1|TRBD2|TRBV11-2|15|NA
TGTGCCAGCAGCTTAGATCCTAGCGGGGCAAGTGAGCAGTTCTTC
CASSLDPSGASEQFF
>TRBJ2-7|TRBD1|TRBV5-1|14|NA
TGCGCCAGCAGCCGGGACAGCCCTTCCTCCGAGCAGTACTTC
CASSRDSPSSEQYF
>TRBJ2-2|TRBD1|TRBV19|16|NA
TGTGCCAGTAGTATGGCCGGGACAGGGACTCCGGGGGAGCTGTTTTTT
CASSMAGTGTPGELFF
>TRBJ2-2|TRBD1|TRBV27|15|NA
TGTGCCAGCTGGACAGGGAAAGGCAGCACCGGGGAGCTGTTTTTT
CASWTGKGSTGELFF
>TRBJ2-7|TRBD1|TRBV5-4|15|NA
TGTGCCAGCAGCTTGTCCCCGGGACAGGGGCCCGAGCAGTACTTC
CASSLSPGQGPEQYF
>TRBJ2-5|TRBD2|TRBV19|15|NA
TGTGCCAGTAACTCGGGACTAGCGGGACTAGAGACCCAGTACTTC
CASNSGLAGLETQYF
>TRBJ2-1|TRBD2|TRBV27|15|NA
TGTGCCAGCAGGTCCCGCGGGAGGGCCCTCAATGAGCAGTTCTTC
CASRSRGRALNEQFF
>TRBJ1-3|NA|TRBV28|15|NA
TGTGCCAGCAGCCAGGCGGGGGGCGAGGGAAACACCATATATTTT
CASSQAGGEGNTIYF
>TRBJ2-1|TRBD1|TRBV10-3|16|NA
TGTGCCATCAGTGAGAATGGACAGGGAGGCATCAATGAGCAGTTCTTC
CAISENGQGGINEQFF
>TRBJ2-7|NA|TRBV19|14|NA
TGTGCCAGTAGTATGGGGGCCCTCACATCCGAGCAGTACTTC
CASSMGALTSEQYF
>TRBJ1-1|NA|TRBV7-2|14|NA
TGTGCCAGCAGTCCCGGGTCCCTGAACACTGAAGCTTTCTTT
CASSPGSLNTEAFF
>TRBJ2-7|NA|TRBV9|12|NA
TGTGCCAGCAGCGGGACTTTCTACGAGCAGTACTTC
CASSGTFYEQYF
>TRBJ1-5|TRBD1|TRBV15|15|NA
TGTGCCACCAGCAGAGAGATGACAGGGGACCAGCCCCAGCATTTT
CATSREMTGDQPQHF
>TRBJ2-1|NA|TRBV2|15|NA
TGTGCCACCGGGGCCAGCGGCGGTTTCTACAATGAGCAGTTCTTC
CATGASGGFYNEQFF
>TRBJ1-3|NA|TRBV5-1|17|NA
TGCGCCAGCAGCTTGGGGGCAGCGAGAAACTCTGGAAACACCATATATTTT
CASSLGAARNSGNTIYF
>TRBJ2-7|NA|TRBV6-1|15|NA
TGTGCCAGCAGTGGGGGCAGGGCAGGGGCCTACGAGCAGTACTTC
CASSGGRAGAYEQYF
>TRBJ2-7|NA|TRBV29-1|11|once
TGCAGCGTTGGTTGGGGCTACGAGCAGTACTTC
CSVGWGYEQYF
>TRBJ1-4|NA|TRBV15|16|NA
TGTGCCACCAGCAGAGATCTCTCAGGGGCGCGGGAAAAACTGTTTTTT
CATSRDLSGAREKLFF
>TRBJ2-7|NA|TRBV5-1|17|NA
TGCGCCAGCAGCTTGGGGGCCCTAGGCCAGACCTCCTACGAGCAGTACTTC
CASSLGALGQTSYEQYF
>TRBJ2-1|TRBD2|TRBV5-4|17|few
TGTGCCAGCAGCTTGGCGTCTAGCGGGAGGTCCTACAATGAGCAGTTCTTC
CASSLASSGRSYNEQFF
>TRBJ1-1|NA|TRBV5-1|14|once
TGCGCCAGCAGCCCTCTTCAAGTAAACACTGAAGCTTTCTTT
CASSPLQVNTEAFF
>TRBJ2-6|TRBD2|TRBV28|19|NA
TGTGCCAGCAGTCCATCTAGCGGGAGGAGAGTACCTGGGGCCAACGTCCTGACTTTC
CASSPSSGRRVPGANVLTF
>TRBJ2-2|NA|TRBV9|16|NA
TGTGCCAGCAGCGCCGGCGTAGGATTGGGGGCCGGGGAGCTGTTTTTT
CASSAGVGLGAGELFF
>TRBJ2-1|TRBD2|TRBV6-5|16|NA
TGTGCCAGCAGTTACTCGGGGCTAGCGGGAGCCAGGGAGCAGTTCTTC
CASSYSGLAGAREQFF
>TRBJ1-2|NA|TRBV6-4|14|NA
TGTGCCAGCAGTTCACGGGGGCTGGGCTATGGCTACACCTTC
CASSSRGLGYGYTF
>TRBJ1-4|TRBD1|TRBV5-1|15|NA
TGCGCCAGCAGCTTGGCTGGACAGGGCGGTGAAAAACTGTTTTTT
CASSLAGQGGEKLFF
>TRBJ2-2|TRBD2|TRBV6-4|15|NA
TGTGCCAGCAGTCCGGGACTAGCGAACACCGGGGAGCTGTTTTTT
CASSPGLANTGELFF
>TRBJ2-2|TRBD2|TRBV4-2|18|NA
TGTGCCAGCAGCCAAGTACTTAGCGGGTTGGGAAGTACCGGGGAGCTGTTTTTT
CASSQVLSGLGSTGELFF
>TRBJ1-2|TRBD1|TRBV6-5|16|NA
TGTGCCAGCAGTTACTCGACGGACAGGGGAGGCTATGGCTACACCTTC
CASSYSTDRGGYGYTF
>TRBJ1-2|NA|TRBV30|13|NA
TGTGCCTGGAGCGGGAAGGGTCTTTATGGCTACACCTTC
CAWSGKGLYGYTF
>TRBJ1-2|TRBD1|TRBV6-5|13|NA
TGTGCCAGCAGTTGGACAGGGGGCGATGGCTACACCTTC
CASSWTGGDGYTF
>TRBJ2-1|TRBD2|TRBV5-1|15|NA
TGCGCCAGCAGCTACACTAGCGGGGGGAACAATGAGCAGTTCTTC
CASSYTSGGNNEQFF
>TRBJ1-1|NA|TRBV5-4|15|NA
TGTGCCAGCAGCTCCCTTGACTTTACCCTCACTGAAGCTTTCTTT
CASSSLDFTLTEAFF
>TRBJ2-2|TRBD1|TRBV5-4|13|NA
TGTGCCAACTCAGGACAGGGCACCGGGGAGCTGTTTTTT
CANSGQGTGELFF
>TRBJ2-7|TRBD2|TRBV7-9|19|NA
TGTGCCAGCAGCTCTCCTGGACTAGCGGGAGTGTGGGAATCCTACGAGCAGTACTTC
CASSSPGLAGVWESYEQYF
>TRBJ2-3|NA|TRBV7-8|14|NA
TGTGCCAGCAGCTTTACAAGGCCCACAGATACGCAGTATTTT
CASSFTRPTDTQYF
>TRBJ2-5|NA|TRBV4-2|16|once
TGTGCCAGCAGCCAAGAGTGGCGGTCGGACCGGGAGACCCAGTACTTC
CASSQEWRSDRETQYF
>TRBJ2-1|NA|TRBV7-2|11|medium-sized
TGTGCCAGCAGCTCCCTCAATGAGCAGTTCTTC
CASSSLNEQFF